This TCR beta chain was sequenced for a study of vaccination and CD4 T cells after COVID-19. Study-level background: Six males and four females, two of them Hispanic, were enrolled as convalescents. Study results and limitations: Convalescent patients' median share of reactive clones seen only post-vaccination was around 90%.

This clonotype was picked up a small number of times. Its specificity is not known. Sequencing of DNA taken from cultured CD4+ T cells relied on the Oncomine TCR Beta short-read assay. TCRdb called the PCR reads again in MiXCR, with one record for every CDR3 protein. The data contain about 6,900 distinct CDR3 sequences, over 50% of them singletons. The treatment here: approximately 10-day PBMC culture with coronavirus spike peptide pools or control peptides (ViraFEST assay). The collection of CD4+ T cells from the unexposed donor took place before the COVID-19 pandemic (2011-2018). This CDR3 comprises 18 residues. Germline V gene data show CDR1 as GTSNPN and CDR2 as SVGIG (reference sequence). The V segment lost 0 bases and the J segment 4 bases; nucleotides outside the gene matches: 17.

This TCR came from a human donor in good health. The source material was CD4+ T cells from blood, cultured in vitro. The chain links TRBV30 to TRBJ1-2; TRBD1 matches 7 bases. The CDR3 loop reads CAWSVRASITGDLYGYTF. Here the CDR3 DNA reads TGTGCCTGGAGTGTACGCGCGAGCATAACAGGGGATCTCTATGGCTACACCTTC.